The text below deals with one TCR beta chain. These data belong to a study of blood T cell repertoires in COVID-19. Study details: In each case, the material was cDNA or gDNA derived from T cells, B-cell-depleted T cells, or PBMCs.

In the study's own analysis: Reference gene primer amplification yielded estimated nucleated cell counts. The data were produced by immunoSEQ multiplex PCR, yet TCRdb's version contains in-frame clones alone and is incomplete. V and J calls and clone size are as listed in that table; D and trimming were resolved from the DNA. The data show over 65,000 clones, roughly 80% seen once. Germline loops: CDR1 SNHLY, CDR2 FYNNEI. The CDR3 runs to 15 residues. Trimming removed 3 bases from V and 9 bases from J, with 18 bases in between. The sequencing input was peripheral blood. This receptor was identified in an elderly man with active or convalescent COVID-19. The chain recombines TRBV2 with TRBJ2-1, with D possibly matching TRBD2 (7 bases). The DNA for the CDR3 is TGTGCCAGCAGTGACTCGGGGGGCCTTATAAGTGAGCAGTTCTTC. This codes for CASSDSGGLISEQFF.